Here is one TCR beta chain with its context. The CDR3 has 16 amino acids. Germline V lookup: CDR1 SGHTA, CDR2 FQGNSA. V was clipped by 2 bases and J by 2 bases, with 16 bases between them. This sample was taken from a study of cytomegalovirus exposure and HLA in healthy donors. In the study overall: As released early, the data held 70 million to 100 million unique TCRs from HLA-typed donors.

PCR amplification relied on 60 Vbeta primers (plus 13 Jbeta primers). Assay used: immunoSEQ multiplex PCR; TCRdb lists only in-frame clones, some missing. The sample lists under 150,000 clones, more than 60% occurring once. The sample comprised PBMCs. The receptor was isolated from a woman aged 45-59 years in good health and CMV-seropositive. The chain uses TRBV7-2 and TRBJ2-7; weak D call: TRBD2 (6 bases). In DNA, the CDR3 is TGTGCCAGCAGCTTAAGAGGCTCAGGGAGGACCTACGAGCAGTACTTC. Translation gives CASSLRGSGRTYEQYF.